This is a list of T cell receptor beta chains from one sample in a study of PD-L1 blockade in urothelial cancer. Clones were read by immunoSEQ multiplex PCR, and TCRdb kept only the in-frame ones, dropping some. The sample has some 71,000 clones, around 86% seen once. This sample comprised PBMCs, obtained around atezolizumab (anti-PD-L1) treatment. The receptors stem from a man aged 55 to 70 with urothelial cancer. Each CDR3 is given with its conserved first and last residue. Fields, in order: J gene, V gene, D gene, clone size, CDR3 DNA, CDR3 protein. D genes are given only for firm matches. Clone size is stated in some rows and not others, as once, few, many or a class when expanded.

TRBJ2-3,TRBV7-6,TRBD1,-,TGTGCCAGCAGCAAAACAGGGGGTACAGATACGCAGTATTTT,CASSKTGGTDTQYF
TRBJ1-4,TRBV7-9,TRBD1,-,TGTGCCAGCAGCTTACAGGGGGCTACAACTAATGAAAAACTGTTTTTT,CASSLQGATTNEKLFF
TRBJ1-1,TRBV27,-,-,TGTGCCAGCAGTTCAAACACAAACACTGAAGCTTTCTTT,CASSSNTNTEAFF
TRBJ2-2,TRBV30,-,-,TGTGCCTGGACCAACAGGTACACCGGGGAGCTGTTTTTT,CAWTNRYTGELFF
TRBJ1-3,TRBV5-1,TRBD1,-,TGCGCCAGCAGCTTACGACAGGGCTCTGGAAACACCATATATTTT,CASSLRQGSGNTIYF
TRBJ2-7,TRBV19,-,-,TGTGCCAGTAGTTCACAGGGTCCTACCTACGAGCAGTACTTC,CASSSQGPTYEQYF
TRBJ2-6,TRBV19,-,-,TGTGCCAGTAGTACTGTGGACTGGGCTGGGGCCAACGTCCTGACTTTC,CASSTVDWAGANVLTF
TRBJ1-5,TRBV19,TRBD1,-,TGTGCCAGTAGGGCGGACAGGGGGATACGGGGGCAGCCCCAGCATTTT,CASRADRGIRGQPQHF
TRBJ1-2,TRBV5-4,-,-,TGTGCCAGCAGCCCCTCCCAGATGCCTTATGGCTACACCTTC,CASSPSQMPYGYTF
TRBJ1-1,TRBV5-5,-,-,TGTGCCAGCAGCAGGCAGGCCCAGAACACTGAAGCTTTCTTT,CASSRQAQNTEAFF
TRBJ2-5,TRBV2,TRBD2,once,TGTGCCAGCAGGACAGCGGGGGGGTACCAAGAGACCCAGTACTTC,CASRTAGGYQETQYF
TRBJ2-7,TRBV5-1,TRBD2,-,TGCGCCAGCAGCCCGGGACTAGCCCCCTACGAGCAGTACTTC,CASSPGLAPYEQYF
TRBJ2-3,TRBV6-4,-,once,TGTGCCAGCAGAGCCGTGGGGAGCAAGGGGGCAGATACGCAGTATTTT,CASRAVGSKGADTQYF
TRBJ2-1,TRBV7-2,TRBD2,-,TGTGCCAGCAGCAAAGAGATGGAGCGGGGCATTGAGCAGTTCTTC,CASSKEMERGIEQFF
TRBJ2-3,TRBV5-1,-,-,TGCGCCAGCAGCTTACGGGTATCTAGCACAGATACGCAGTATTTT,CASSLRVSSTDTQYF
TRBJ2-7,TRBV18,TRBD2,-,TGTGCCAGCTCATCCCTGGGGCTAGCGGGTTCCAGCGAGCAGTACTTC,CASSSLGLAGSSEQYF
TRBJ2-7,TRBV6-5,TRBD1,-,TGTGCCAGCAGGAGAAGACAGGGGGCCATATACGAGCAGTACTTC,CASRRRQGAIYEQYF
TRBJ2-2,TRBV19,TRBD1,-,TGTGCCAGCTCGGGAACAGGGGGCTTGGTCGGGGAGCTGTTTTTT,CASSGTGGLVGELFF
TRBJ2-5,TRBV9,TRBD1,-,TGTGCCAGCAGCGTAGGGACAGGGAGGCAGACCCAGTACTTC,CASSVGTGRQTQYF
TRBJ2-7,TRBV19,TRBD2,-,TGTGCCAGTAGTAGGCTAGCGGGGACAATCGCGACCCCGTACGAGCAGTACTTC,CASSRLAGTIATPYEQYF
TRBJ2-2,TRBV9,-,once,TGTGCCAGCAGCCAGGGGATTAACACCGGGGAGCTGTTTTTT,CASSQGINTGELFF
TRBJ2-3,TRBV19,TRBD2,-,TGTGCCAGTAGTTCCCCCTCTAGCGGGGCCACAGATACGCAGTATTTT,CASSSPSSGATDTQYF
TRBJ1-6,TRBV11-3,-,-,TGTGCCAGCAGCCGGGACTCGGCTAATTCACCCCTCCACTTT,CASSRDSANSPLHF
TRBJ1-2,TRBV29-1,-,-,TGCAGCGTTGAGGGTTTTGCGGGTGGCTACACCTTC,CSVEGFAGGYTF
TRBJ2-1,TRBV9,TRBD2,-,TGTGCCAGCAGCGGGGGGACTAGCGGGGGTGATGAGCAGTTCTTC,CASSGGTSGGDEQFF
TRBJ2-5,TRBV5-1,TRBD2,-,TGCGCCAGCAGCTTGGGGTCCGGGAGGGAAGAGACCCAGTACTTC,CASSLGSGREETQYF
TRBJ1-4,TRBV6-4,-,-,TGTGCCAGCAATCGGCTGTTTTTT,CASNRLFF
TRBJ1-6,TRBV30,TRBD1,-,TGTGCCTGCACCGTCCCGGGACAGACGGCAAATTCACCCCTCCACTTT,CACTVPGQTANSPLHF
TRBJ2-5,TRBV4-1,-,-,TGCGCCAGCAACCACGGAGGGGTACAAGAGACCCAGTACTTC,CASNHGGVQETQYF
TRBJ2-2,TRBV19,TRBD1,-,TGTGCCAGTACCTCGATATTGGGACAGGGTGGCACCGGGGAGCTGTTTTTT,CASTSILGQGGTGELFF
TRBJ2-5,TRBV19,-,-,TGTGCCAGTAGTATGAGTCTAGCGCAACGAGAGACCCAGTACTTC,CASSMSLAQRETQYF
TRBJ1-4,TRBV2,TRBD1,-,TGTGCCAGCAGTGAACGGACAGGAGGGGATGAAAAACTGTTTTTT,CASSERTGGDEKLFF
TRBJ2-5,TRBV7-9,-,once,TGTGCCAGCAGCTTAAGGGTTGAAGGGGCACAGACCCAGTACTTC,CASSLRVEGAQTQYF
TRBJ2-1,TRBV21-1,-,-,TGTGCCAGCAGCAAACGGAGTCGCACGGCTGTCAATGAGCAGTTCTTC,CASSKRSRTAVNEQFF
TRBJ1-4,TRBV5-1,TRBD1,-,TGCGCCAGCAGCGGGACAGGGGGTTCCACTAATGAAAAACTGTTTTTT,CASSGTGGSTNEKLFF
TRBJ2-7,TRBV2,TRBD2,-,TGTGCCAGCAGTGGCGAGGGGAGACTAGCGGGGCGCTACGAGCAGTACTTC,CASSGEGRLAGRYEQYF
TRBJ2-5,TRBV5-4,TRBD1,-,TGTGCCAGCAGCCCTGCCGGGACAGCTAAAGAGACCCAGTACTTC,CASSPAGTAKETQYF
TRBJ1-2,TRBV11-3,TRBD1,-,TGTGCCAGCAGCTTCTTACAGGGGGATGGCTACACCTTC,CASSFLQGDGYTF
TRBJ2-5,TRBV5-4,TRBD2,-,TGTGCCAGCAGCTTGGCCAGAGGAGCGGGGGTCGAGTACTTC,CASSLARGAGVEYF
TRBJ2-5,TRBV11-3,TRBD2,-,TGTGCCAGCAGCCCTGGACTAGCGGGGGGAGAGACCCAGTACTTC,CASSPGLAGGETQYF
TRBJ2-3,TRBV27,TRBD2,-,TGTGCCAGCATGGGGGGAGGGAGAACAGATACGCAGTATTTT,CASMGGGRTDTQYF
TRBJ2-3,TRBV6-5,TRBD2,-,TGTGCCAGCAGGCCCCCGGGGGGGGATACGCAGTATTTT,CASRPPGGDTQYF
TRBJ1-2,TRBV7-8,TRBD1,-,TGTGCCAGCAGCGACAGGGTATGGTATGGCTACACCTTC,CASSDRVWYGYTF
TRBJ2-3,TRBV29-1,-,-,TGCAGCGTTGCGTCCCCAGATACGCAGTATTTT,CSVASPDTQYF
TRBJ2-3,TRBV5-1,-,-,TGCGCCAGCAGCCACATGACACGCCCTAGCACAGATACGCAGTATTTT,CASSHMTRPSTDTQYF
TRBJ1-2,TRBV5-1,TRBD1,once,TGCGCCAGCAACCTAAATCCCGGGACAGGGTCCCATGGCTACACCTTC,CASNLNPGTGSHGYTF
TRBJ2-1,TRBV7-8,TRBD1,few,TGTGCCAGCAGAAAACCGGGACAGGGTGTGATGGATGAGCAGTTCTTC,CASRKPGQGVMDEQFF
TRBJ2-5,TRBV4-3,-,-,TGCGCCAGCAGCCAGATAGGCACGGGAGTGAGGCGGCAAGAGACCCAGTACTTC,CASSQIGTGVRRQETQYF
TRBJ2-3,TRBV7-2,TRBD1,-,TGTGCCAGTTCACAGGGGGGCGTTAGCACAGATACGCAGTATTTT,CASSQGGVSTDTQYF
TRBJ2-1,TRBV9,-,-,TGTGCCAGCAGCGTAGATTTAGCCACCATTGAGCAGTTCTTC,CASSVDLATIEQFF
TRBJ2-1,TRBV27,-,-,TGTGCCAGCAGTCCGGACATAAGTTCCTACAATGAGCAGTTCTTC,CASSPDISSYNEQFF
TRBJ1-2,TRBV6-5,-,few,TGTGCCACCCGACAGACTAACTATGGCTACACCTTC,CATRQTNYGYTF